This T cell receptor beta chain originates from a study of T cells in Graves' hyperthyroidism and ophthalmopathy. Researchers amplified the TCR beta CDR3 regions from RNA transcripts. A set of HTBI primers served as the primers for a first-round RT-PCR of the TCR CDR3. Using its own MiXCR run on the multiplex PCR reads, TCRdb lists one record per CDR3 protein. The table has hundreds of thousands of distinct CDR3 sequences, approximately 25% seen once. Germline assignment: CDR1 MNHNS and CDR2 SASEGT. V lost 7 bases to trimming and J lost 8 bases, with 17 bases between them. The CDR3 covers 14 residues.

Specimen: blood. The chain carries TRBV6-1 and TRBJ1-4, with D possibly matching TRBD1 (5 bases). This TCR derives from a woman aged 40 to 50 with Graves' ophthalmopathy. CDR3 residues: CASIGTLGVEKLFF. Written as DNA, the CDR3 is TGTGCCAGCATAGGGACCCTAGGGGTGGAAAAACTGTTTTTT.